The entry below gives a single T cell receptor beta chain sequence along with its context. Some clones are missing from TCRdb's copy, which holds only in-frame ones; the method was immunoSEQ multiplex PCR. The repertoire has approximately 79,000 clones, about 91% of them found once; the top ten carry 6.5% to 7.5%. This sample is part of a study of control samples from healthy donors and cancer patients. V lost 4 bases and J 7 bases, leaving 11 bases between the germline ends. Germline V gene data show CDR1 as MNHNS and CDR2 as SASEGT. The length of the CDR3 is 14 residues. The source is a man between 45 and 60 years old in good health. Sequenced input: blood. This sequence joins TRBV6-1 and TRBJ1-6; a possible D gene is TRBD1 (5 bases). The CDR3 reads CASSGAGGNSPLHF. DNA of the CDR3: TGTGCCAGCAGTGGAGCGGGGGGGAATTCACCCCTCCACTTT.